The next 21 T cell receptor beta chains were all read from a single sample in a study of blood T cell repertoires in COVID-19. Only in-frame clones appear in the TCRdb table, and some are missing; sequencing was by immunoSEQ multiplex PCR. The sample consists of 75,000 to 100,000 clones, around 88% of them appearing once. Material for sequencing was peripheral blood. The receptors shown here come from a man aged 55 to 70 with acute or convalescent COVID-19.

The chain recombines TRBV28 with TRBJ1-5; D gene ambiguous. Germline CDR1 MDHEN, CDR2 SYDVKM. The CDR3 runs to 12 residues. V was pared by 4 bases and J by 5 bases, with 6 bases between. In DNA, the CDR3 is TGTGCCAGCAGTTCCGCGGATCAGCCCCAGCATTTT. Translated, it gives CASSSADQPQHF.

V is TRBV2 and J is TRBJ2-7, with 10 bases fitting TRBD1. Germline trimming cut 6 bases from V and 3 bases from J; bases unmatched to any gene: 5. CDR3 length: 14 amino acids. Germline-derived CDR1 and CDR2 are SNHLY and FYNNEI. CDR3 sequence: CASSPRTGGYEQYF. CDR3 sequence (DNA): TGTGCCAGCAGCCCTCGGACAGGGGGCTACGAGCAGTACTTC.

CDR3 in amino acids: CASSKQGTNTEAFF. The CDR3 bases are TGTGCCAGCAGTAAACAGGGGACGAACACTGAAGCTTTCTTT. The V gene is TRBV11-3, the J gene TRBJ1-1; 7 bases fit TRBD1. V shed 6 bases, J shed 1 base, and the junction held 5 bases outside the gene matches. The germline V gene has CDR1 SGHNT and CDR2 YENEEA. The CDR3 runs to 14 residues. The full variable domain, completed using reference TRBV11-3 and TRBJ1-1, is EAGVVQSPRYKIIEKKQPVAFWCNPISGHNTLYWYLQNLGQGPELLIRYENEEAVDDSQLPKDRFSAERLKGVDSTLKIQPAELGDSAVYLCASSKQGTNTEAFFGQGTRLTVV.

This sequence joins TRBV5-1 and TRBJ1-1; 9 positions match TRBD1. There are 13 residues in the CDR3. V lost 5 bases and J lost 1; bases outside the gene matches: 0. Germline-derived CDR1 and CDR2 are SGHRS and YFSETQ. CDR3 nucleotides: TGCGCCAGCAGGGGACAGGGGAACACTGAAGCTTTCTTT. Residues: CASRGQGNTEAFF.

The chain is built from TRBV19 and TRBJ1-5; possible D gene TRBD1, 5 bases. Trimming took off 8 bases at V and 4 bases at J, with 18 bases between the two ends. CDR3 length equals 15 residues. Germline loops: CDR1 LNHDA, CDR2 SQIVND (reference sequence). The CDR3: CASSLGPGLNQPQHF. The CDR3 DNA sequence: TGTGCCAGTTCCCTGGGGCCAGGGCTAAATCAGCCCCAGCATTTT.

The CDR3 DNA reads TGCGCCAGCAGCTTGGGAGGGGGTAGGCGTCAGCCCCAGCATTTT. It codes for CASSLGGGRRQPQHF. V usage is TRBV4-1 and J usage is TRBJ1-5; the D gene is possibly TRBD1 (6 bases). V lost 5 bases to trimming and J lost 6 bases, with 17 bases between them. This CDR3 has 15 residues. The germline CDR1 and CDR2 sequences are MGHRA and YSYEKL.

This clone was observed once. This chain connects TRBV27 to TRBJ2-4; D unresolved. Trimming took off 6 bases at V and 8 bases at J, with 14 bases between the two ends. Germline CDR1 reads MNHEY; CDR2 reads SMNVEV (reference sequence). The CDR3 contains 13 residues. The CDR3 region is CASSQRVEDIQYF. The DNA for the CDR3 is TGTGCCAGCAGCCAAAGAGTCGAGGACATTCAGTACTTC.

The rearrangement uses TRBV27 and TRBJ1-2, with D perhaps matching TRBD1 (6 bases). The germline CDR1 and CDR2 sequences are MNHEY and SMNVEV (reference sequence). V was clipped by 6 bases and J by 6 bases, with 11 bases between them. The CDR3 consists of 12 residues. CDR3 protein: CASRTQGNGYTF. The CDR3 region has the DNA TGTGCCAGCAGGACACAGGGTAATGGCTACACCTTC.

The chain joins TRBV30 to TRBJ1-2, with 8 bases matching TRBD1. Germline V lookup: CDR1 GTSNPN, CDR2 SVGIG (reference sequence). Losses at the gene ends were 4 bases for V and 8 bases for J; bases not matched to a gene: 9. The CDR3 has 13 amino acids. DNA of the CDR3: TGTGCCTGGACGTTACAGGGGGTTGAGGGCTACACCTTC. Translation: CAWTLQGVEGYTF.

This chain joins TRBV7-2 and TRBJ1-2; perhaps TRBD1 as D (5 bases). V was trimmed by 2 bases and J by 8 bases, leaving 12 bases between them. The CDR3 has 13 amino acids. CDR1 SGHTA and CDR2 FQGNSA come from the germline V gene. CDR3 coding DNA: TGTGCCAGCAGCTTATTTCAGGGATACGGCTACACCTTC. It is translated as CASSLFQGYGYTF.

The chain has TRBV11-2 and TRBJ2-3, with 8 bases that match TRBD2. V was pared by 7 bases and J by 5 bases, with 5 bases of the junction left unmatched. There are 13 residues in the CDR3. The germline V gene has CDR1 SGHAT and CDR2 FQNNGV. As DNA, the CDR3 is TGTGCCAGCAAGGCCAGCGGGGGAGATACGCAGTATTTT. Translated: CASKASGGDTQYF.

This clone has only one observation. The chain combines TRBV7-2 with TRBJ1-5; 7 bases are a match to TRBD1. V dropped 2 bases and J dropped 3; count of bases not matched to a gene: 4. The CDR3 has 15 residues. The germline gives CDR1 SGHTA, CDR2 FQGNSA. CDR3 coding DNA: TGTGCCAGCAGCTTAAACAGGGGATTCAATCAGCCCCAGCATTTT. This encodes CASSLNRGFNQPQHF.

This chain joins TRBV10-3 and TRBJ1-2; a weak D match, TRBD1 (5 bases). V lost 2 bases and J 1 base, leaving 26 bases between the germline ends. In germline, CDR1 is ENHRY, CDR2 SYGVKD. The CDR3 length is 20 residues. CDR3 bases: TGTGCCATCAGTGAGACGTTACGCCCCACGGGGGGAAATGGTAACTATGGCTACACCTTC. Translating it yields CAISETLRPTGGNGNYGYTF.

V is TRBV2 and J is TRBJ2-3; weak D call: TRBD2 (6 bases). There are 14 residues in the CDR3. The germline gives CDR1 SNHLY, CDR2 FYNNEI. V was trimmed by 1 base and J by 4 bases, leaving 9 bases between them. The CDR3, as DNA: TGTGCCAGCAGTGAAGGACTAGGGCCAGATACGCAGTATTTT. It codes for CASSEGLGPDTQYF. The full variable domain, completed using reference TRBV2 and TRBJ2-3, is EPEVTQTPSHQVTQMGQEVILRCVPISNHLYFYWYRQILGQKVEFLVSFYNNEISEKSEIFDDQFSVERPDGSNFTLKIRSTKLEDSAMYFCASSEGLGPDTQYFGPGTRLTVL.

This clone came up a few times. This rearrangement joins TRBV5-4 to TRBJ1-3; D gene uncertain. The CDR3 totals 16 residues. Germline lookup yields CDR1 SGHNT and CDR2 YYREEE (reference sequence). Trimming shortened V by 1 base and J by 1 base, and 12 bases separated the two germline ends. CDR3 sequence reads: CASSLIPAGSGNTIYF. The CDR3 nucleotides read TGTGCCAGCAGCTTGATTCCCGCCGGGTCTGGAAACACCATATATTTT.

The CDR3 loop reads CASRDRTGSNYGYTF. The CDR3 DNA sequence: TGTGCCAGCAGGGATCGGACAGGGTCTAACTATGGCTACACCTTC. V is TRBV2 and J is TRBJ1-2; TRBD1 matches 8 bases. Germline CDR1 SNHLY, CDR2 FYNNEI. V was pared by 6 bases and J by 0 bases, with 6 bases of the junction left unmatched. This CDR3 spans 15 amino acids.

The rearrangement uses TRBV5-4 and TRBJ1-2; D call uncertain. V lost 0 bases to trimming and J lost 7 bases, with 13 bases between them. Per germline, CDR1 SGHNT and CDR2 YYREEE (reference sequence). The CDR3 sequence is 14 residues long. CDR3 sequence: CASSLVRVGGGYTF. The DNA of the CDR3 is TGTGCCAGCAGCTTGGTGAGGGTTGGTGGTGGCTACACCTTC.

The CDR3 spells CASSSGTGLFGELFF. As DNA, the CDR3 is TGTGCCAGTAGTTCCGGGACAGGTTTGTTCGGGGAGCTGTTTTTT. This sequence joins TRBV19 and TRBJ2-2; TRBD1 matches 8 bases. Per the germline V gene, CDR1 is LNHDA and CDR2 is SQIVND (reference sequence). The CDR3 loop spans 15 amino acids. V dropped 5 bases and J dropped 7; count of bases not matched to a gene: 9.

This clone was counted only a few times. The chain couples TRBV2 to TRBJ2-3, with 12 bases fitting TRBD2. This CDR3 contains 19 residues. Germline CDR1 reads SNHLY; CDR2 reads FYNNEI. V lost 9 bases, J lost 2 bases, and 18 bases stayed unmatched. The CDR3 DNA reads as TGTGCCAGTTTACCGGCCCGTTCTAGCGGGGGGGGATTCACAGATACGCAGTATTTT. Its translation: CASLPARSSGGGFTDTQYF. The full variable domain, with the rest looked up from reference TRBV2 and TRBJ2-3, is EPEVTQTPSHQVTQMGQEVILRCVPISNHLYFYWYRQILGQKVEFLVSFYNNEISEKSEIFDDQFSVERPDGSNFTLKIRSTKLEDSAMYFCASLPARSSGGGFTDTQYFGPGTRLTVL.

DNA of the CDR3: TGTGCCAGCAGCTGGATGGGTAGCGGGGGGGATTTCTACGAGCAGTACTTC. It codes for CASSWMGSGGDFYEQYF. The J gene is TRBJ2-7, the V gene TRBV28, with 11 positions matching TRBD2. The CDR3 sequence is 17 residues long. Germline V gene data show CDR1 as MDHEN and CDR2 as SYDVKM. The V gene end was trimmed by 6 bases and the J gene end by 3 bases; junction bases not matched to a gene: 13. The entire variable domain, with the rest obtained from reference TRBV28 and TRBJ2-7, is as follows: DVKVTQSSRYLVKRTGEKVFLECVQDMDHENMFWYRQDPGLGLRLIYFSYDVKMKEKGDIPEGYSVSREKKERFSLILESASTNQTSMYLCASSWMGSGGDFYEQYFGPGTRLTVT.

J is TRBJ1-3 and V is TRBV2; D unclear. This CDR3 has 13 amino acids. Germline V CDR1 and CDR2: SNHLY, FYNNEI. The germline V and J ends were trimmed by 6 bases and 3 bases, with 9 bases remaining between them. CDR3 DNA: TGTGCCAGCAGCGGGATGGATGGAAACACCATATATTTT. Its translation is CASSGMDGNTIYF.